These 18 T cell receptor beta chains were sequenced from one sample in a study of blood T cell repertoires in COVID-19. Clones were read by immunoSEQ multiplex PCR, and TCRdb kept only the in-frame ones, dropping some. The table records 300,000 to 400,000 clones, less than 90% of them present only once. Sequenced material: peripheral blood. The receptor source for this set is a woman aged 55-70 years with COVID-19, enrolled during active disease.

The chain is built from TRBV4-1 and TRBJ1-5; TRBD1 matches at 8 bases. V dropped 5 bases and J dropped 1; count of bases not matched to a gene: 4. The CDR3 consists of 15 residues. From germline, CDR1 is MGHRA and CDR2 YSYEKL. Written as DNA, the CDR3 is TGCGCCAGCAGCACCCGGACAGGGAGCAATCAGCCCCAGCATTTT. It specifies CASSTRTGSNQPQHF.

This chain links TRBV18 with TRBJ1-1; D unresolved. Trimming cost V 7 bases and J 8 bases, with 23 bases left between them. The CDR3 extends over 15 amino acids. CDR1 is KGHSH, CDR2 LQKENI, per germline. The CDR3 here is CASFQTSEGVGEAFF. CDR3 DNA: TGTGCCAGCTTCCAAACCAGTGAGGGTGTGGGGGAAGCTTTCTTT.

This sequence joins TRBV11-3 and TRBJ1-2, with D perhaps matching TRBD1 (5 bases). Per germline, CDR1 SGHNT and CDR2 YENEEA. The CDR3 extends over 14 amino acids. V lost 3 bases to trimming and J lost 4 bases, with 12 bases between them. The CDR3 DNA sequence: TGTGCCAGCAGCTTCTCGGGGGGTGGCTATGGCTACACCTTC. This sequence encodes CASSFSGGGYGYTF. Combining the CDR3 with reference TRBV11-3 and TRBJ1-2 gives the whole variable domain EAGVVQSPRYKIIEKKQPVAFWCNPISGHNTLYWYLQNLGQGPELLIRYENEEAVDDSQLPKDRFSAERLKGVDSTLKIQPAELGDSAVYLCASSFSGGGYGYTFGSGTRLTVV.

The chain employs TRBV29-1 and TRBJ2-5; D unresolved. The germline V and J ends were trimmed by 3 bases and 1 base, with 6 bases remaining between them. CDR3 length: 12 residues. CDR1 is SQVTM and CDR2 is ANQGSEA in the germline V gene. CDR3 in DNA: TGCAGCGTTGATGTCAGCCAAGAGACCCAGTACTTC. Its translation is CSVDVSQETQYF. The whole variable domain, filled in from reference TRBV29-1 and TRBJ2-5, reads SAVISQKPSRDICQRGTSLTIQCQVDSQVTMMFWYRQQPGQSLTLIATANQGSEATYESGFVIDKFPISRPNLTFSTLTVSNMSPEDSSIYLCSVDVSQETQYFGPGTRLLVL.

This chain connects TRBV27 to TRBJ1-1, with D hard to call. This CDR3 has 13 amino acids. V gave up 1 base and J gave up 2 bases, with 5 bases separating them. Germline assignment: CDR1 MNHEY and CDR2 SMNVEV (reference sequence). CDR3 sequence reads: CASSLLLNTEAFF. The CDR3 bases are TGTGCCAGCAGTTTATTACTAAACACTGAAGCTTTCTTT.

The gene calls are TRBV18 and TRBJ2-3, with TRBD2 matching over 15 bases. CDR3 size: 18 residues. Germline V gives CDR1 KGHSH, CDR2 LQKENI. V trimming: 3 bases; J trimming: 6 bases; junction bases outside the gene matches: 10. CDR3 residues: CASSPLGTSGGPEDTQYF. In DNA form, the CDR3 reads TGTGCCAGCTCACCCCTCGGGACTAGCGGGGGGCCAGAGGATACGCAGTATTTT.

The chain recombines TRBV2 with TRBJ2-2; D gene ambiguous. This CDR3 has 13 residues. V shed 4 bases and J shed 1 base, with 4 bases lying between them. In germline, CDR1 is SNHLY, CDR2 FYNNEI. The CDR3 loop is CASSAENTGELFF. CDR3 DNA sequence: TGTGCCAGCAGTGCAGAGAACACCGGGGAGCTGTTTTTT.

The chain is built from TRBV27 and TRBJ2-1; D ambiguous. Per the germline V gene, CDR1 is MNHEY and CDR2 is SMNVEV (reference sequence). CDR3 length: 12 residues. Trimming cost V 3 bases and J 4 bases, with 4 bases left between them. This CDR3 is CASSFGYNEQFF. The CDR3 DNA reads TGTGCCAGCAGTTTCGGTTACAATGAGCAGTTCTTC.

The CDR3 sequence is CASSPRGSSTDTQYF. The CDR3 nucleotides are TGTGCCAGCAGTCCCAGGGGATCTAGCACAGATACGCAGTATTTT. The chain combines TRBV27 with TRBJ2-3; maybe TRBD1 (6 bases). Trimming stripped 5 bases from V and 0 bases from J, with 12 bases between. The CDR3 consists of 15 residues. Germline V gene sequence: CDR1 MNHEY, CDR2 SMNVEV (reference sequence).

This chain connects TRBV14 to TRBJ2-5; TRBD2 matches at 15 bases. The CDR3 runs to 17 residues. In germline, CDR1 is SGHDN, CDR2 FVKESK. V lost 3 bases, J lost 4 bases, and 6 bases stayed unmatched. The CDR3 DNA reads as TGTGCCAGCAGCCATCCTGAGGGACTAGCGGGGGGAGAGACCCAGTACTTC. Encoded protein: CASSHPEGLAGGETQYF.

V and J are TRBV7-9 and TRBJ1-6, with 11 bases identical to TRBD1. This CDR3 contains 18 residues. Trimming removed 4 bases from V and 9 bases from J; junction bases left unmatched: 14. CDR1 and CDR2 from the germline V gene are SEHNR and FQNEAQ (reference sequence). CDR3 nucleotide sequence: TGTGCCAGCAGCTCCCCGTTGATGGGGACAGGGGGATTTTCACCCCTCCACTTT. This encodes CASSSPLMGTGGFSPLHF.

The J gene is TRBJ2-7, the V gene TRBV5-4; TRBD1 agrees at 9 bases. J lost 4 bases, V lost 3 bases, and 8 bases had no gene match. This CDR3 spans 15 amino acids. CDR1 is SGHNT, CDR2 YYREEE, per germline (reference sequence). The CDR3 loop reads CASSSPTGGAYEQYF. DNA for the CDR3: TGTGCCAGCAGCTCCCCGACAGGGGGGGCTTACGAGCAGTACTTC.

This chain joins TRBV5-4 and TRBJ1-1; TRBD1 might be the D (6 bases). The CDR3 contains 11 residues. Between the trimmed V and J ends, which lost 2 bases and 11 bases, there was a span of 10 bases. Germline V CDR1 and CDR2: SGHNT, YYREEE (reference sequence). CDR3 in DNA: TGTGCCAGCAGCTTAAGGGGGAATGCTTTCTTT. This encodes CASSLRGNAFF.

This clone has only one observation. The V call is TRBV4-1, the J call TRBJ2-1; 9 nucleotides line up with TRBD2. Germline CDR1 is MGHRA and CDR2 is YSYEKL. The junction had 6 bases not matched to a gene; V was cut back by 0 bases and J by 0 bases. The CDR3 is 18 residues long. The CDR3 region is CASSQEYSGGSSYNEQFF. Here the CDR3 DNA reads TGCGCCAGCAGCCAAGAATATAGCGGGGGAAGCTCCTACAATGAGCAGTTCTTC.

The V gene is TRBV27, the J gene TRBJ1-5, with 9 bases fitting TRBD1. Per the germline V gene, CDR1 is MNHEY and CDR2 is SMNVEV (reference sequence). This CDR3 spans 16 amino acids. With V trimmed by 0 bases and J by 5 bases, 5 bases remained unmatched. The CDR3 loop reads CASSLSPRQGDQPQHF. The CDR3 DNA sequence: TGTGCCAGCAGTTTATCCCCAAGACAGGGGGATCAGCCCCAGCATTTT.

This chain joins TRBV29-1 and TRBJ1-1; 9 bases map to TRBD1. J lost 1 base, V lost 7 bases, and 4 bases had no gene match. The germline CDR1 and CDR2 sequences are SQVTM and ANQGSEA. The CDR3 length is 13 residues. The CDR3 bases are TGCAGCGGAACGGGACAGGGGAACACTGAAGCTTTCTTT. Its protein is CSGTGQGNTEAFF.

This clone was picked up many times. The CDR3 reads CASGTGGVYGYTF. CDR3 DNA: TGTGCCAGCGGGACAGGGGGTGTCTATGGCTACACCTTC. V is TRBV6-5 and J is TRBJ1-2; 11 positions agree with TRBD1. The V and J ends lost 8 bases and 4 bases, in that order; junction bases with no gene match: 3. Germline V CDR1 and CDR2: MNHEY, SVGAGI. The CDR3 runs 13 residues.

The chain is built from TRBV6-5 and TRBJ2-7; 9 bases fit TRBD1. Germline V gives CDR1 MNHEY, CDR2 SVGAGI. J was trimmed by 2 bases and V by 6 bases; bases with no gene match: 5. The CDR3 loop spans 14 amino acids. DNA for the CDR3: TGTGCCAGCAGGAACCGACAGGGGGCCTACGAGCAGTACTTC. It encodes CASRNRQGAYEQYF.